The 20 T cell receptor beta chains listed next were all sequenced from one sample in a study of neoadjuvant nivolumab and ipilimumab in lung cancer. Method: immunoSEQ multiplex PCR; TCRdb's copy keeps in-frame clones and lacks some. The repertoire holds 44,000 or so clones, with 75% to 90% as singletons. The sample in question was blood, obtained before neoadjuvant nivolumab, alone or with ipilimumab. Every receptor here comes from an adult with non-small cell lung cancer. Some clones in this sample may be carry-over from other donors' samples.

The CDR3 loop is CASSEIPGQNGEQFF. In nucleotides, the CDR3 is TGTGCCAGCAGTGAAATTCCGGGACAAAACGGTGAGCAGTTCTTC. This chain links TRBV6-1 with TRBJ2-1, with D maybe TRBD1 (6 bases). Germline V gives CDR1 MNHNS, CDR2 SASEGT. V was clipped by 2 bases and J by 9 bases, with 17 bases between them. The CDR3 has 15 residues.

CDR3 amino acids: CASSSGTSGPDGDYEQYF. The CDR3 region has the DNA TGCGCCAGCAGCTCCGGGACTAGCGGACCTGACGGGGACTACGAGCAGTACTTC. The chain uses TRBV4-1 and TRBJ2-7, with 11 bases identical to TRBD2. Germline loops: CDR1 MGHRA, CDR2 YSYEKL. With V trimmed by 5 bases and J by 3 bases, 15 bases remained unmatched. The CDR3 has 18 residues.

The chain carries TRBV5-1 and TRBJ2-5; the match to TRBD2 covers 11 bases. V lost 0 bases and J lost 5; bases outside the gene matches: 9. This CDR3 region has 17 residues. Germline V CDR1 and CDR2: SGHRS, YFSETQ. The CDR3 protein is CASSLVPSGRPLETQYF. CDR3 sequence (DNA): TGCGCCAGCAGCTTGGTTCCTAGCGGGAGGCCTCTGGAGACCCAGTACTTC. The whole variable domain, remainder taken from reference TRBV5-1 and TRBJ2-5, is KAGVTQTPRYLIKTRGQQVTLSCSPISGHRSVSWYQQTPGQGLQFLFEYFSETQRNKGNFPGRFSGRQFSNSRSEMNVSTLELGDSALYLCASSLVPSGRPLETQYFGPGTRLLVL.

DNA for the CDR3: TGCGCCAGCAGCCGGATGGGACAGGGGCCCTACAATGAGCAGTTCTTC. The encoded protein is CASSRMGQGPYNEQFF. J is TRBJ2-1 and V is TRBV4-3; 10 nucleotides line up with TRBD1. The length of the CDR3 is 16 residues. Looked up from germline, CDR1 is LGHNA and CDR2 is YSLEER. Unmatched junction bases numbered 5, after V lost 4 bases and J lost 2 bases.

The gene calls are TRBV30 and TRBJ2-3, with a possible D match to TRBD2 (5 bases). V was trimmed by 4 bases and J by 2 bases, leaving 16 bases between them. Germline CDR1 and CDR2: GTSNPN and SVGIG (reference sequence). The CDR3 runs 15 residues. CDR3 amino acids: CAWTPLEGFTDTQYF. CDR3 DNA: TGTGCCTGGACCCCCCTAGAGGGCTTCACAGATACGCAGTATTTT. Using reference TRBV30 and TRBJ2-3 for the parts outside the CDR3, the full variable domain is SQTIHQWPATLVQPVGSPLSLECTVEGTSNPNLYWYRQAAGRGLQLLFYSVGIGQISSEVPQNLSASRPQDRQFILSSKKLLLSDSGFYLCAWTPLEGFTDTQYFGPGTRLTVL.

The chain uses TRBV4-1 and TRBJ2-7; no firm D call. The CDR3 length is 14 residues. Trimming left V 0 bases short and J 0 bases short, with 6 bases between. Germline-derived CDR1 and CDR2 are MGHRA and YSYEKL. The CDR3 DNA reads as TGCGCCAGCAGCCAAGAAAGGGCCTCCTACGAGCAGTACTTC. This encodes CASSQERASYEQYF.

The genes are TRBV5-4 and TRBJ2-1; 10 positions match TRBD2. The germline CDR1 and CDR2 sequences are SGHNT and YYREEE (reference sequence). The CDR3 totals 17 residues. The J segment lost 10 bases and the V segment lost 0 bases, leaving 13 bases of the junction unmatched. Here the CDR3 DNA reads TGTGCCAGCAGCTTGGCAGCGGGAGGGGCTCGCAATATCGAGCAGTTCTTC. This encodes CASSLAAGGARNIEQFF. Full variable domain (outside the CDR3, taken from reference TRBV5-4 and TRBJ2-1): ETGVTQSPTHLIKTRGQQVTLRCSSQSGHNTVSWYQQALGQGPQFIFQYYREEENGRGNFPPRFSGLQFPNYSSELNVNALELDDSALYLCASSLAAGGARNIEQFFGPGTRLTVL.

The chain links TRBV7-9 to TRBJ2-5, with 7 bases lining up with TRBD1. Germline CDR1 reads SEHNR; CDR2 reads FQNEAQ (reference sequence). The CDR3 spans 12 residues. V gave up 4 bases and J gave up 5 bases; unmatched junction bases: 1. The CDR3 here is CASSSRGETQYF. The CDR3 nucleotides are TGTGCCAGCAGCTCCAGGGGGGAGACCCAGTACTTC.

This chain joins TRBV30 and TRBJ2-7, with 8 positions matching TRBD2. Trimming at V came to 5 bases and at J to 6 bases, leaving 15 bases not matched to a gene. The germline V gene has CDR1 GTSNPN and CDR2 SVGIG (reference sequence). The CDR3 has 15 residues. CDR3 coding DNA: TGTGCCTGGGTCCTTTCCAGCGGGAGAGACGGCGAGCAGTACTTC. This gives the protein CAWVLSSGRDGEQYF.

V usage is TRBV25-1 and J usage is TRBJ1-2; TRBD1 matches at 8 bases. V was clipped by 2 bases and J by 4 bases; unmatched bases: 3. Germline lookup yields CDR1 MGHDK and CDR2 SYGVNS. This CDR3 spans 14 amino acids. The CDR3 DNA is TGTGCCAGCAGTGAACAGGGGGCGGGCTATGGCTACACCTTC. Protein product: CASSEQGAGYGYTF.

The table lists this clone with a count of one. The V and J genes are TRBV6-5 and TRBJ2-7; TRBD2 aligns across 11 bases. The CDR3 is 15 amino acids. CDR1 and CDR2 from the germline V gene are MNHEY and SVGAGI. V shed 6 bases and J 10 bases; nucleotides not matched to a gene: 14. The CDR3 DNA reads as TGTGCCAGCAGGGCGACCAAGACTAGCGGGGAGCCTCAGTACTTC. This gives the protein CASRATKTSGEPQYF.

The chain uses TRBV2 and TRBJ1-2; 9 bases match TRBD1. The CDR3 has 16 residues. V dropped 2 bases and J dropped 6; count of bases not matched to a gene: 10. Germline CDR1 and CDR2: SNHLY and FYNNEI. The CDR3 coding sequence is TGTGCCAGCAGTGAAAACCTATGGACAGGGGAAGATGGCTACACCTTC. It is translated as CASSENLWTGEDGYTF.

The V and J genes are TRBV9 and TRBJ1-2; D ambiguous. CDR3 length: 13 amino acids. Germline lookup yields CDR1 SGDLS and CDR2 YYNGEE. V lost 0 bases, J lost 1 base, and 4 bases lay in between. CDR3 nucleotide sequence: TGTGCCAGCAGCGTAGAGGGTAACTATGGCTACACCTTC. Protein: CASSVEGNYGYTF.

CDR3 nucleotides: TGTGCCAGCACCTTGAGCGGGAGTGCTTACGAGCAGTACTTC. This sequence encodes CASTLSGSAYEQYF. The V gene is TRBV6-6, the J gene TRBJ2-7, with 8 bases identical to TRBD2. The CDR3 contains 14 residues. Looked up from germline, CDR1 is MNHNY and CDR2 is SVGAGI (reference sequence). The junction had 9 bases not matched to a gene; V was cut back by 7 bases and J by 4 bases.

The chain couples TRBV4-3 to TRBJ1-5, with D perhaps TRBD1 (5 bases). Germline lookup yields CDR1 LGHNA and CDR2 YSLEER. Trimming left V 0 bases short and J 7 bases short, with 13 bases between. CDR3 length: 15 residues. The DNA for the CDR3 is TGCGCCAGCAGCCAAGATCTGGGGACCGGGCAGCCCCAGCATTTT. The encoded protein is CASSQDLGTGQPQHF.

The chain links TRBV5-4 to TRBJ1-1, with D uncertain. The V end was cut by 4 bases, the J end by 1 base, with 23 bases between. The CDR3 length is 18 residues. CDR1 and CDR2 (germline): SGHNT, YYREEE (reference sequence). CDR3 region: CASSPNWRQTLKNTEAFF. Here the CDR3 DNA reads TGTGCCAGCAGCCCGAATTGGCGACAAACCCTCAAGAACACTGAAGCTTTCTTT.

This clone showed up just a few times. This sequence joins TRBV19 and TRBJ2-2; the match to TRBD2 covers 7 bases. CDR1 and CDR2 (germline): LNHDA, SQIVND (reference sequence). The CDR3 spans 15 residues. The V gene end was trimmed by 4 bases and the J gene end by 3 bases; junction bases not matched to a gene: 5. CDR3 DNA: TGTGCCAGTAGTACGGGACTAACACACACCGGGGAGCTGTTTTTT. Protein: CASSTGLTHTGELFF.

The chain combines TRBV7-2 with TRBJ2-5; the D is unclear. The CDR3 is 15 amino acids. Germline-derived CDR1 and CDR2 are SGHTA and FQGNSA. V was shortened by 1 base and J by 5 bases, with 14 bases between the two germline ends. Here the CDR3 reads CASSLVSRGGETQYF. The CDR3 DNA follows: TGTGCCAGCAGCTTAGTCTCGCGCGGTGGGGAGACCCAGTACTTC.

The rearrangement links TRBV5-1 to TRBJ2-7; D might be TRBD2 (5 bases). V dropped 7 bases and J dropped 7 bases, with 12 bases sitting between them. The CDR3 loop spans 11 amino acids. Germline lookup yields CDR1 SGHRS and CDR2 YFSETQ. The CDR3 protein is CASFSGSEQYF. The CDR3 nucleotides are TGCGCCAGCTTCTCGGGGAGTGAGCAGTACTTC. The whole variable domain, remainder taken from reference TRBV5-1 and TRBJ2-7, is KAGVTQTPRYLIKTRGQQVTLSCSPISGHRSVSWYQQTPGQGLQFLFEYFSETQRNKGNFPGRFSGRQFSNSRSEMNVSTLELGDSALYLCASFSGSEQYFGPGTRLTVT.

This chain joins TRBV5-1 and TRBJ2-2; TRBD2 aligns across 9 bases. There are 17 residues in the CDR3. Trimming at V came to 2 bases and at J to 1 base, leaving 6 bases not matched to a gene. In germline, CDR1 is SGHRS, CDR2 YFSETQ. The CDR3 region has the DNA TGCGCCAGCAGCTTCCCCCAGCGGGAGGAGAACACCGGGGAGCTGTTTTTT. Translated, it gives CASSFPQREENTGELFF.